The text below deals with one T cell receptor beta chain. Antigen specificity is unknown. These data belong to a study of CD8 T cells in ankylosing spondylitis. Study-wide results and caveats: Matched ankylosing spondylitis synovial fluid reportedly showed significant enrichment of disease-linked clones.

Per the germline V gene, CDR1 is SGHDN and CDR2 is FVKESK. Unmatched junction bases numbered 8, after V lost 5 bases and J lost 10 bases. CDR3 length equals 15 residues. TCRdb analysed the 5' RACE reads with MiXCR anew, one entry per CDR3 protein. Here the sample spans some 37,000 distinct CDR3 sequences, 4.5% to 6% being singletons. The chain is built from TRBV14 and TRBJ2-1, with 13 bases that match TRBD2. Sequenced: blood, either unsorted or a sorted T cell fraction (not recorded which). The TCR originated in a male donor with ankylosing spondylitis or in good health (not recorded which). The CDR3 nucleotides read TGTGCCAGCAGCGGGGGACTAGCGGGGCTGGGGGAGCAGTTCTTC. This encodes CASSGGLAGLGEQFF.